This T cell receptor beta chain comes out of a study of OX40 agonist ivuxolimab in advanced cancers. Between the trimmed V and J ends, which lost 6 bases and 4 bases, there was a span of 13 bases. The germline gives CDR1 SNHLY, CDR2 FYNNEI. The CDR3 contains 15 residues. As regards this clone: The antigen remains undetermined.

Profiling relied on immunoSEQ multiplex PCR, and the TCRdb table lists in-frame clones only, not all of them. The sample contains 65,000 to 85,000 clones, more than 90% of which appear only once. Study-wide results and caveats: On average, CD8+ T cells had more expanded clones than CD4+.

This clonotype was obtained from an adult with an advanced solid tumor such as melanoma, head and neck, liver or kidney cancer. V and J are TRBV2 and TRBJ1-6; no definite D call. This material consisted of CD4+ or CD8+ T cells sorted from blood, taken in a trial of the OX40 agonist ivuxolimab. CDR3 in DNA: TGTGCCAGCAGCTTCGGTGCAGCTTATAATTCACCCCTCCACTTT. Translated: CASSFGAAYNSPLHF. Drawing the rest from reference TRBV2 and TRBJ1-6, the complete variable domain is EPEVTQTPSHQVTQMGQEVILRCVPISNHLYFYWYRQILGQKVEFLVSFYNNEISEKSEIFDDQFSVERPDGSNFTLKIRSTKLEDSAMYFCASSFGAAYNSPLHFGNGTRLTVT.